This T cell receptor beta chain was sequenced for a study of pediatric ulcerative colitis. Produced via immunoSEQ multiplex PCR; TCRdb's table is partial and in-frame only. The sample has fewer than 15,000 clones; 90% are singletons. CDR3 length: 17 residues. Looked up from germline, CDR1 is LGHNT and CDR2 is FRNRAP. The V gene lost 0 bases and the J gene lost 5 bases, with 20 bases spanning the gap. Sequencing was performed on blood. The chain joins TRBV12-5 to TRBJ2-7, with a tentative D call TRBD2 (7 bases). This receptor was taken from a boy younger than 18 with moderate ulcerative colitis. The CDR3 bases are TGTGCTAGTGGTTTGGTACTGGGGGGGCGCAACCCCCACGAGCAGTACTTC. Amino acid sequence: CASGLVLGGRNPHEQYF.